These T cell receptor beta chains were read from a single sample in a study of T cell changes during pregnancy in multiple sclerosis. The data were produced by immunoSEQ multiplex PCR, yet TCRdb's version contains in-frame clones alone and is incomplete. The data show around 61,000 clones, around nine tenths seen once. The sequencing sample was made of peripheral blood from another person, used as feeder cells. Receptor source: a human donor whose cells served as feeder cells for cultures in a pregnancy study. Both conserved end residues are part of each CDR3. D genes are given only for firm matches. The size field is filled for only some rows; it gives once, few, many or a size class.

TRBV10-3	13	-	TRBJ2-1	-	TGTGCCATCAACAAGGACTCCTACAATGAGCAGTTCTTC	CAINKDSYNEQFF
TRBV6-5	13	-	TRBJ2-2	once	TGTGCCAGCAGTTATCCGAACACCGGGGAGCTGTTTTTT	CASSYPNTGELFF
TRBV5-1	14	-	TRBJ1-4	-	TGCGCCAGCAGCCCTACAGGGCCCAATGAAAAACTGTTTTTT	CASSPTGPNEKLFF
TRBV7-2	13	-	TRBJ1-2	-	TGTGCCAGCAGCTTAGGCAGGGGTGATGGCTACACCTTC	CASSLGRGDGYTF
TRBV4-1	15	TRBD1	TRBJ1-5	-	TGCGCCAGCAGCCACCAGCAGGGGGCAAATCAGCCCCAGCATTTT	CASSHQQGANQPQHF
TRBV19	11	TRBD1	TRBJ2-7	-	TGTGCCAGCCAACAGGGGGTCGAGCAGTACTTC	CASQQGVEQYF
TRBV4-2	17	TRBD1	TRBJ1-1	-	TGTGCCAGCAGCCCCCCCGGCAGGGGCCCAGGGGGGGATGAAGCTTTCTTT	CASSPPGRGPGGDEAFF
TRBV7-9	14	-	TRBJ1-1	few	TGTGCCAGCAGCTTAGCAGGGACGAACACTGAAGCTTTCTTT	CASSLAGTNTEAFF
TRBV19	15	-	TRBJ1-1	-	TGTGCCAGTATCCCGCGGGATCCTCCTAACACTGAAGCTTTCTTT	CASIPRDPPNTEAFF
TRBV6-5	15	-	TRBJ2-7	-	TGTGCCAGCAGTTACTCATTGGACAGCTCCTACGAGCAGTACTTC	CASSYSLDSSYEQYF
TRBV6-5	16	-	TRBJ1-4	-	TGTGCCAGCAGTTACTCTCTTTCGTGGGGCGGTGAAAAACTGTTTTTT	CASSYSLSWGGEKLFF
TRBV19	14	-	TRBJ2-5	-	TGTGCCAGTAGTCCCCGGGCAGGGCAAGAGACCCAGTACTTC	CASSPRAGQETQYF
TRBV6-6	16	-	TRBJ2-1	-	TGTGCCAGCAGTTACTCGAGTGGCTTAGCTCACAATGAGCAGTTCTTC	CASSYSSGLAHNEQFF
TRBV28	18	-	TRBJ1-5	-	TGTGCCAGCAGCTACTCCCGAACAGTTCGAGGTGGCAATCAGCCCCAGCATTTT	CASSYSRTVRGGNQPQHF
TRBV4-1	15	-	TRBJ1-2	-	TGCGCCAGCAGCCAACAGGAAAACATACACTATGGCTACACCTTC	CASSQQENIHYGYTF
TRBV20-1	11	-	TRBJ2-3	-	TGCAGTTTCCGGGACACAGATACGCAGTATTTT	CSFRDTDTQYF
TRBV6-6	13	-	TRBJ2-7	-	TGTGCCAGCAGCCAACAGGGTCAGTACGAGCAGTACTTC	CASSQQGQYEQYF
TRBV5-1	16	-	TRBJ1-2	-	TGCGCCAGCAGCGGGGGGTTAGGGGACCTGCTGGATGGCTACACCTTC	CASSGGLGDLLDGYTF
TRBV7-2	14	-	TRBJ1-1	once	TGTGCCAGCAGCTTATCCCGGGTGAGCACTGAAGCTTTCTTT	CASSLSRVSTEAFF
TRBV4-1	14	-	TRBJ1-5	few	TGCGCCAGCAGCCAAGATTTCCGAGGGCAGCCCCAGCATTTT	CASSQDFRGQPQHF
TRBV21-1	18	-	TRBJ1-4	-	TGTGCCAGCAGCAAAGAAGTGACAGGGGGGGCCTCGGATGAAAAACTGTTTTTT	CASSKEVTGGASDEKLFF
TRBV18	14	-	TRBJ1-2	-	TGTGCCAGCTCACCGAACGACGAACGGCGTGGCTACACCTTC	CASSPNDERRGYTF
TRBV9	14	TRBD1	TRBJ2-2	-	TGTGCCAGCAGCAACCAGGGGGCGCCCGGGGAGCTGTTTTTT	CASSNQGAPGELFF
TRBV6-4	13	-	TRBJ1-5	-	TGTGCCAGCAGTGACTCTCCCAATCAGCCCCAGCATTTT	CASSDSPNQPQHF
TRBV18	12	-	TRBJ2-7	-	TGTGCCAGCTCACCACCGGGAGGCGAGCAGTACTTC	CASSPPGGEQYF
TRBV29-1	12	TRBD1	TRBJ1-1	-	TGCAGCGTTCACGAGGGGGCAAGTGAAGCTTTCTTT	CSVHEGASEAFF
TRBV5-4	15	TRBD1	TRBJ1-4	-	TGTGCCAGCAGCCTTGCGGGACAGGGGAGGGAAAAACTGTTTTTT	CASSLAGQGREKLFF
TRBV9	17	TRBD1	TRBJ1-2	-	TGTGCCAGCAGCGTAGCCGCCCGTATTGGACAGGACTATGGCTACACCTTC	CASSVAARIGQDYGYTF
TRBV7-9	16	-	TRBJ2-7	-	TGTGCCAGCAGCTTAGGCCTCGGGACACTAACCTACGAGCAGTACTTC	CASSLGLGTLTYEQYF
TRBV6-5	14	-	TRBJ2-7	-	TGTGCCAGCAGTAGAAGCGGCGGTTCGAACGAGCAGTACTTC	CASSRSGGSNEQYF
TRBV6-5	16	-	TRBJ1-1	-	TGTGCCAGCAGTTACTCGCCTGGGGGGTGGGGCACTGAAGCTTTCTTT	CASSYSPGGWGTEAFF